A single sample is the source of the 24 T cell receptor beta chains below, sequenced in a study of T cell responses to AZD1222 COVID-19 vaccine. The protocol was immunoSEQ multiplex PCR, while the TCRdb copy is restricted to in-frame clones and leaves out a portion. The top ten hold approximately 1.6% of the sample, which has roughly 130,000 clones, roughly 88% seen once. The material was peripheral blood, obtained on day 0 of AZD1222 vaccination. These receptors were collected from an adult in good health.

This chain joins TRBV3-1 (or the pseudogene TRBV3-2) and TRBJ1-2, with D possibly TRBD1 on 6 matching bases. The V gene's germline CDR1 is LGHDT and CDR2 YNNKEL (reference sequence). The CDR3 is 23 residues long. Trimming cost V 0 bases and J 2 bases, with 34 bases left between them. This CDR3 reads CASSQDAVSRIWSLNRDNYGYTF. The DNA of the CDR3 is TGTGCCAGCAGCCAAGATGCTGTAAGTAGGATTTGGTCCCTTAACAGGGACAACTATGGCTACACCTTC.

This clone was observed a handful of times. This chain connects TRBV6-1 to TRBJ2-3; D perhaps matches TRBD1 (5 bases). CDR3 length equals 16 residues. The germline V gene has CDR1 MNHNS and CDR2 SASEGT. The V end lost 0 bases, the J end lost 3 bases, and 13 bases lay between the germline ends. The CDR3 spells CASSEAAGLKTDTQYF. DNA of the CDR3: TGTGCCAGCAGTGAAGCCGCAGGGTTAAAAACAGATACGCAGTATTTT.

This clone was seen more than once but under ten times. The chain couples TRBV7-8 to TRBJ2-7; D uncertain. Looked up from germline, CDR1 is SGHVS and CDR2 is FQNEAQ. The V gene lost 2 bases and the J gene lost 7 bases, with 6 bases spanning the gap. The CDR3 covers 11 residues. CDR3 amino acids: CASSLQREQYF. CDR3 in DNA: TGTGCCAGCAGCTTACAAAGGGAGCAGTACTTC. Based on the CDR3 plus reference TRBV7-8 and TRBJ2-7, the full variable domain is GAGVSQSPRYKVAKRGQDVALRCDPISGHVSLFWYQQALGQGPEFLTYFQNEAQLDKSGLPSDRFFAERPEGSVSTLKIQRTQQEDSAVYLCASSLQREQYFGPGTRLTVT.

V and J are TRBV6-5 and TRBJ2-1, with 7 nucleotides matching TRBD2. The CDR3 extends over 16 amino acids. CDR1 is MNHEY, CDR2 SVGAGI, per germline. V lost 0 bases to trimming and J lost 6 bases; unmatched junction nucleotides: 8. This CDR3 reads CASSYSGKWGGNEQFF. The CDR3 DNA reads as TGTGCCAGCAGTTACTCGGGAAAGTGGGGGGGCAATGAGCAGTTCTTC.

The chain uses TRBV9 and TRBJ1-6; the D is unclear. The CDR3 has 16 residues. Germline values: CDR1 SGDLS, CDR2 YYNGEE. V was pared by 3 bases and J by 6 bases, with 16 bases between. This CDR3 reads CASSAGLGSPNSPLHF. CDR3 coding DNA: TGTGCCAGCAGCGCTGGCTTGGGATCACCTAATTCACCCCTCCACTTT.

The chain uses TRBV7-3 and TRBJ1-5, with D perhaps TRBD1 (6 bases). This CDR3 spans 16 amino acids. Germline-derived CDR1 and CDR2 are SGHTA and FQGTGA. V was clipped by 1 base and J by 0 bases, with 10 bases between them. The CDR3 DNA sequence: TGTGCCAGCAGCTTAATGAGGGGGATTAGCAATCAGCCCCAGCATTTT. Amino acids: CASSLMRGISNQPQHF.

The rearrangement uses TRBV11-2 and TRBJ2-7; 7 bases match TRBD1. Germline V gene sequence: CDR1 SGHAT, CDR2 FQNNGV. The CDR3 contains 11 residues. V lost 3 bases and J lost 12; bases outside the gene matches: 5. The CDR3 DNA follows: TGTGCCAGCAGCTTTAGGACAGGATGGTACTTC. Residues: CASSFRTGWYF.

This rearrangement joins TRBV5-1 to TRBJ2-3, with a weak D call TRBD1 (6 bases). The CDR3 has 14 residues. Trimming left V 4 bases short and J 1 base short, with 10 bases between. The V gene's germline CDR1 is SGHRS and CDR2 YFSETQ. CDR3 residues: CASSPSGGTDTQYF. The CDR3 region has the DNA TGCGCCAGCAGCCCGTCAGGGGGCACAGATACGCAGTATTTT.

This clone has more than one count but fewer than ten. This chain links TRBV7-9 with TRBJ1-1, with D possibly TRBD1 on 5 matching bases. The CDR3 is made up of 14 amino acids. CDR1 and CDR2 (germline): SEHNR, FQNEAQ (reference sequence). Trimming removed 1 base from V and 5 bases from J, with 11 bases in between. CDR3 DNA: TGTGCCAGCAGCTTAGTAGGGGCCAAGACTGAAGCTTTCTTT. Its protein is CASSLVGAKTEAFF.

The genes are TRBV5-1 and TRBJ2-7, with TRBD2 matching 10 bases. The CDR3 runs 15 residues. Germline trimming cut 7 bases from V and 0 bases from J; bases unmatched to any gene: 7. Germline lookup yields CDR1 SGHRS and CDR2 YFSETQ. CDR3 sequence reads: CASRLGLADSYEQYF. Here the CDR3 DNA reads TGCGCCAGCCGCCTCGGACTAGCGGACTCCTACGAGCAGTACTTC.

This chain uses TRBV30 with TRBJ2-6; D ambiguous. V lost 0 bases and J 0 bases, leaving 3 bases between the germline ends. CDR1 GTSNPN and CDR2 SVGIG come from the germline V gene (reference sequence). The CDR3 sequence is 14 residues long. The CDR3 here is CAWSVGSGANVLTF. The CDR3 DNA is TGTGCCTGGAGTGTTGGCTCTGGGGCCAACGTCCTGACTTTC. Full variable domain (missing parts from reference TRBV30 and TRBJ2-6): SQTIHQWPATLVQPVGSPLSLECTVEGTSNPNLYWYRQAAGRGLQLLFYSVGIGQISSEVPQNLSASRPQDRQFILSSKKLLLSDSGFYLCAWSVGSGANVLTFGAGSRLTVL.

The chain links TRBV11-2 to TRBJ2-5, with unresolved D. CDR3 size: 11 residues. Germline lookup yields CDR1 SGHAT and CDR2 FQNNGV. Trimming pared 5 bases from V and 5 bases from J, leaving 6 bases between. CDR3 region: CASSPRETQYF. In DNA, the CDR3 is TGTGCCAGCAGCCCTAGGGAGACCCAGTACTTC.

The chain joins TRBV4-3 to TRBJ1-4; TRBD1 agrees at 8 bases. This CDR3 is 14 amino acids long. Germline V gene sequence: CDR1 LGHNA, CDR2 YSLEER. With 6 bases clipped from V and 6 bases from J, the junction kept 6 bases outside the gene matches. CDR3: CASSPTGEDEKLFF. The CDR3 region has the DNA TGCGCCAGCAGTCCGACAGGGGAGGATGAAAAACTGTTTTTT.

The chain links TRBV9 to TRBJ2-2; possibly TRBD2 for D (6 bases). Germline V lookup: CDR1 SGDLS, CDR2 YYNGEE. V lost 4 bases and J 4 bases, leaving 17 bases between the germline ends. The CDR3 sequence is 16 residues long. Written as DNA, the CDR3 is TGTGCCAGCAGCATGTCGGGACTGGGAGGCACCGGGGAGCTGTTTTTT. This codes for CASSMSGLGGTGELFF.

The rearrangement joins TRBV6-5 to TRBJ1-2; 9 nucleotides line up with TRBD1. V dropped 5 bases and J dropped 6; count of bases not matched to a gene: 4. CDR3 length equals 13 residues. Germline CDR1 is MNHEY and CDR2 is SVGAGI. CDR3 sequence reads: CASSQDRGHGYTF. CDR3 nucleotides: TGTGCCAGCAGTCAGGACAGGGGACATGGCTACACCTTC.

Written as DNA, the CDR3 is TGTGCCAGCAGTTCTAACTATGGCTACACCTTC. Translating gives CASSSNYGYTF. The chain joins TRBV21-1 to TRBJ1-2. TRBV21-1 represents a pseudogene. CDR3 length: 11 amino acids.

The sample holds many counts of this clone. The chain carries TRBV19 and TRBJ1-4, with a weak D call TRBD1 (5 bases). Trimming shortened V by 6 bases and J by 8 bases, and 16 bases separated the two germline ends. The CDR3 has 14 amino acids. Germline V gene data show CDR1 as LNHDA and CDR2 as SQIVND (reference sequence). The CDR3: CASSTGTGWEKLFF. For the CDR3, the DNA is TGTGCCAGTAGCACCGGGACGGGCTGGGAAAAACTGTTTTTT.

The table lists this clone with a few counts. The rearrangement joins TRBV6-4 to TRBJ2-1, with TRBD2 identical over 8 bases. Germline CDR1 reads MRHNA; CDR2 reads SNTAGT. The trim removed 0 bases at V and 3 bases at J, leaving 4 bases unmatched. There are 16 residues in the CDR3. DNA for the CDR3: TGTGCCAGCAGTGACTCGAGGAGCGGGAGCTACAATGAGCAGTTCTTC. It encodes CASSDSRSGSYNEQFF.

Here the CDR3 reads CASSSQQGARYEQYF. CDR3 DNA: TGTGCCAGCAGTTCCCAGCAGGGGGCGCGGTACGAGCAGTACTTC. V and J are TRBV27 and TRBJ2-7; 8 bases map to TRBD1. The V segment lost 4 bases and the J segment 4 bases; nucleotides outside the gene matches: 9. Germline V gives CDR1 MNHEY, CDR2 SMNVEV (reference sequence). The CDR3 is made up of 15 amino acids.

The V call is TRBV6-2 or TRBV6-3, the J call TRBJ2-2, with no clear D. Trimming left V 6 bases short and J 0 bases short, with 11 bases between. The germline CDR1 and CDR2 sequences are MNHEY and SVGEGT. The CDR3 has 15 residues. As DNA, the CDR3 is TGTGCCAGCAGCTATAGGGCCTCGAACACCGGGGAGCTGTTTTTT. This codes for CASSYRASNTGELFF.

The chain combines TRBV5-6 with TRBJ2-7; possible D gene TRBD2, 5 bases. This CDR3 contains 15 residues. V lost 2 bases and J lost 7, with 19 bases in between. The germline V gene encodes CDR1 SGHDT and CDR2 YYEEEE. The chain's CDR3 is CASSLDRDYLLEQYF. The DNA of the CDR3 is TGTGCCAGCAGCTTAGACCGAGACTACCTACTGGAGCAGTACTTC. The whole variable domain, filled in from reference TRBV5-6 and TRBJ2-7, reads DAGVTQSPTHLIKTRGQQVTLRCSPKSGHDTVSWYQQALGQGPQFIFQYYEEEERQRGNFPDRFSGHQFPNYSSELNVNALLLGDSALYLCASSLDRDYLLEQYFGPGTRLTVT.

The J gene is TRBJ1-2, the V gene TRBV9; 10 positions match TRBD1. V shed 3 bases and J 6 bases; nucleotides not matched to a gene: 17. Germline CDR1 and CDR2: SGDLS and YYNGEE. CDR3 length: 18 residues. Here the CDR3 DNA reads TGTGCCAGCAGCGCTTCCACCCATGGGACAGGGGAAGAGGATGGCTACACCTTC. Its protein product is CASSASTHGTGEEDGYTF.

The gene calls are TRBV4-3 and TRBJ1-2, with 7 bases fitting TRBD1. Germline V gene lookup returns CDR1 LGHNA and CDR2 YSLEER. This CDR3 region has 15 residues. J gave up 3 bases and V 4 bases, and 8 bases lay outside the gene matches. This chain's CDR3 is CASSRYSQGDYGYTF. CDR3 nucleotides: TGCGCCAGCAGCCGATACTCCCAGGGGGACTATGGCTACACCTTC.

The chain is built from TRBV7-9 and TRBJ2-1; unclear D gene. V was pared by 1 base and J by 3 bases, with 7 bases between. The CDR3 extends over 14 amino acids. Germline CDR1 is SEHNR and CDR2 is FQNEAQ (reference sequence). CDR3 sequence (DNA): TGTGCCAGCAGCTTAGAGCAGGTCTACAATGAGCAGTTCTTC. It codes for CASSLEQVYNEQFF. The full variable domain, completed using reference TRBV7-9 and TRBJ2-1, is DTGVSQNPRHKITKRGQNVTFRCDPISEHNRLYWYRQTLGQGPEFLTYFQNEAQLEKSRLLSDRFSAERPKGSFSTLEIQRTEQGDSAMYLCASSLEQVYNEQFFGPGTRLTVL.